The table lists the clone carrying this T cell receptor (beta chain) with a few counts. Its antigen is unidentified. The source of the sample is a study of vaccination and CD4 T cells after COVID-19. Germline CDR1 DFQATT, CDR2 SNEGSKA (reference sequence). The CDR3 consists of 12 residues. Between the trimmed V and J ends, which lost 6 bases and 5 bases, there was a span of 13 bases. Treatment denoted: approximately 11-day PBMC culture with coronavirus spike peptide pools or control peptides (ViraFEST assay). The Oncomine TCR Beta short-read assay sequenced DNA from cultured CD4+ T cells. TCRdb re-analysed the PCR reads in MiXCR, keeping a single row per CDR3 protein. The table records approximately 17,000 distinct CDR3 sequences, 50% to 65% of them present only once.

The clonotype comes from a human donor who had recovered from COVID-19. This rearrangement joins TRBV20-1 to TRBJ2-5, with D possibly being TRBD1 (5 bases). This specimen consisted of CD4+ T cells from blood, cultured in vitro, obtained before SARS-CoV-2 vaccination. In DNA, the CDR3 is TGCAGTGCCCAGACAGACGGGGAGACCCAGTACTTC. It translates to CSAQTDGETQYF.